Listed below are T cell receptor beta chains from one sample, sequenced in a study of PD-1 blockade in classical Hodgkin lymphoma. Sequencing used immunoSEQ multiplex PCR; TCRdb keeps in-frame clones, though not all of them. This sample has about 14,000 clones, with 83% found just once. The specimen comprised peripheral blood mononuclear cells (PBMCs), sampled at baseline. All receptors derive from a human donor with classical Hodgkin lymphoma. CDR3s include the opening cysteine and the closing phenylalanine or tryptophan. Fields, in order: clone size, V gene, J gene, D gene, CDR3 protein, CDR3 DNA. The D gene is left open where the match is weak. Some rows have no size entry. The others give once, few or many, or a class for an expanded clone.

abundance: .; v_gene: TRBV28; j_gene: TRBJ1-1; d_gene: .; CDR3aa: CASSPRAGRMNTEAFF; CDR3nt: TGTGCCAGCAGTCCTCGGGCAGGGAGGATGAACACTGAAGCTTTCTTT
abundance: once; v_gene: TRBV5-8; j_gene: TRBJ2-7; d_gene: TRBD1; CDR3aa: CASSPGQGSDEQYF; CDR3nt: TGTGCCAGCAGCCCGGGACAGGGATCTGACGAGCAGTACTTC
abundance: .; v_gene: TRBV27; j_gene: TRBJ1-2; d_gene: .; CDR3aa: CASSYQGTSGYTF; CDR3nt: TGTGCCAGCAGTTATCAGGGCACAAGTGGCTACACCTTC
abundance: .; v_gene: TRBV13; j_gene: TRBJ2-2; d_gene: .; CDR3aa: CASSPLGGPGGELFF; CDR3nt: TGTGCCAGCAGCCCCCTGGGGGGGCCCGGGGGGGAGCTGTTTTTT
abundance: .; v_gene: TRBV7-3; j_gene: TRBJ2-1; d_gene: .; CDR3aa: CASSLNSPPYNEQFF; CDR3nt: TGTGCCAGCAGCTTAAACTCGCCCCCTTACAATGAGCAGTTCTTC
abundance: .; v_gene: TRBV5-1; j_gene: TRBJ1-2; d_gene: .; CDR3aa: CASSPTTGPEGYTF; CDR3nt: TGCGCCAGCAGCCCGACGACAGGACCGGAAGGCTACACCTTC
abundance: .; v_gene: TRBV5-6; j_gene: TRBJ2-1; d_gene: TRBD2; CDR3aa: CASSLWSGDNEQFF; CDR3nt: TGTGCCAGCAGCCTGTGGAGCGGGGACAATGAGCAGTTCTTC
abundance: once; v_gene: TRBV5-6; j_gene: TRBJ1-5; d_gene: TRBD1; CDR3aa: CASSPGTGNQPQHF; CDR3nt: TGTGCCAGCAGCCCAGGGACAGGCAATCAGCCCCAGCATTTT
abundance: few; v_gene: TRBV5-1; j_gene: TRBJ2-2; d_gene: TRBD1; CDR3aa: CASSPMTGGNTGELFF; CDR3nt: TGCGCCAGCAGCCCAATGACAGGGGGGAACACCGGGGAGCTGTTTTTT
abundance: .; v_gene: TRBV4-3; j_gene: TRBJ2-2; d_gene: TRBD2; CDR3aa: CASSQSGLALTGELFF; CDR3nt: TGCGCCAGCAGCCAATCGGGACTAGCGTTAACCGGGGAGCTGTTTTTT
abundance: .; v_gene: TRBV5-1; j_gene: TRBJ1-2; d_gene: .; CDR3aa: CASSLFLGSGNYGYTF; CDR3nt: TGCGCCAGCAGCTTGTTCCTGGGGAGTGGGAACTATGGCTACACCTTC
abundance: .; v_gene: TRBV6-9; j_gene: TRBJ1-6; d_gene: TRBD1; CDR3aa: CASRLGQAYNSPLHF; CDR3nt: TGTGCCAGCAGACTAGGACAGGCGTATAATTCACCCCTCCACTTT
abundance: once; v_gene: TRBV7-6; j_gene: TRBJ2-5; d_gene: .; CDR3aa: CASSRKWPNNQETQYF; CDR3nt: TGTGCCAGCAGCCGAAAATGGCCCAACAACCAAGAGACCCAGTACTTC
abundance: .; v_gene: TRBV28; j_gene: TRBJ1-1; d_gene: TRBD1; CDR3aa: CASSLVHRDRSTEAFF; CDR3nt: TGTGCCAGCAGTTTAGTCCACCGGGACAGATCCACTGAAGCTTTCTTT
abundance: .; v_gene: TRBV19; j_gene: TRBJ1-5; d_gene: .; CDR3aa: CASRGSNQPQHF; CDR3nt: TGTGCCAGTAGAGGTAGCAATCAGCCCCAGCATTTT
abundance: .; v_gene: TRBV4-1; j_gene: TRBJ1-1; d_gene: TRBD1; CDR3aa: CASSPTGTGGGSTEAFF; CDR3nt: TGCGCCAGCAGCCCGACCGGGACAGGGGGGGGGAGCACTGAAGCTTTCTTT
abundance: .; v_gene: TRBV4-1; j_gene: TRBJ2-2; d_gene: TRBD2; CDR3aa: CASSPVRSSGETGELFF; CDR3nt: TGCGCCAGCAGCCCTGTCCGGTCTAGCGGGGAAACCGGGGAGCTGTTTTTT
abundance: .; v_gene: TRBV28; j_gene: TRBJ1-5; d_gene: .; CDR3aa: CASSGGSQPQHF; CDR3nt: TGTGCCAGCAGCGGGGGATCTCAGCCCCAGCATTTT
abundance: .; v_gene: TRBV4-2; j_gene: TRBJ2-7; d_gene: TRBD2; CDR3aa: CASRVTSGGPYEQYF; CDR3nt: TGTGCCAGCAGAGTCACTAGCGGGGGCCCCTACGAGCAGTACTTC
abundance: .; v_gene: TRBV9; j_gene: TRBJ2-3; d_gene: .; CDR3aa: CASSVAGDDTDTQYF; CDR3nt: TGTGCCAGCAGCGTAGCAGGGGACGACACAGATACGCAGTATTTT
abundance: once; v_gene: TRBV14; j_gene: TRBJ2-2; d_gene: TRBD2; CDR3aa: CASSQARVAGLSGTSGELFF; CDR3nt: TGTGCCAGCAGCCAAGCCAGAGTAGCGGGGCTTTCGGGGACGTCCGGGGAGCTGTTTTTT
abundance: once; v_gene: TRBV7-6; j_gene: TRBJ1-1; d_gene: .; CDR3aa: CASSLSQTGINMNTEAFF; CDR3nt: TGTGCCAGCAGCTTAAGCCAGACAGGAATTAACATGAACACTGAAGCTTTCTTT
abundance: .; v_gene: TRBV4-3; j_gene: TRBJ1-2; d_gene: TRBD1; CDR3aa: CASSQDAGQGFGGYTF; CDR3nt: TGCGCCAGCAGCCAAGACGCGGGACAGGGTTTCGGCGGCTACACCTTC
abundance: .; v_gene: TRBV7-2; j_gene: TRBJ1-6; d_gene: .; CDR3aa: CASTHRENSPLHF; CDR3nt: TGTGCCAGCACGCACCGGGAAAATTCACCCCTCCACTTT
abundance: .; v_gene: TRBV6-1; j_gene: TRBJ2-7; d_gene: TRBD1; CDR3aa: CASSELWDRLYEQYF; CDR3nt: TGTGCCAGCAGTGAATTATGGGACAGACTCTACGAGCAGTACTTC
abundance: .; v_gene: TRBV7-2; j_gene: TRBJ2-5; d_gene: TRBD2; CDR3aa: CASSPHSSGVGETQYF; CDR3nt: TGTGCCAGCAGCCCCCATTCTAGCGGGGTAGGGGAGACCCAGTACTTC
abundance: .; v_gene: TRBV27; j_gene: TRBJ1-2; d_gene: .; CDR3aa: CASSLGGHYGYTF; CDR3nt: TGTGCCAGCAGTTTAGGGGGGCACTATGGCTACACCTTC
abundance: .; v_gene: TRBV6-1; j_gene: TRBJ2-7; d_gene: TRBD1; CDR3aa: CASSRTGGSYEQYF; CDR3nt: TGTGCCAGCAGTCGGACAGGGGGCTCCTACGAGCAGTACTTC
abundance: .; v_gene: TRBV19; j_gene: TRBJ1-2; d_gene: .; CDR3aa: CASSIAGGNYGYTF; CDR3nt: TGTGCCAGTAGTATAGCCGGGGGCAACTATGGCTACACCTTC
abundance: few; v_gene: TRBV11-3; j_gene: TRBJ2-7; d_gene: .; CDR3aa: CASSLDSSGYEQYF; CDR3nt: TGTGCCAGCAGCTTAGACTCGTCGGGCTACGAGCAGTACTTC
abundance: .; v_gene: TRBV19; j_gene: TRBJ2-1; d_gene: .; CDR3aa: CASSIGGTYNEQFF; CDR3nt: TGTGCCAGTAGTATAGGCGGTACCTACAATGAGCAGTTCTTC
abundance: .; v_gene: TRBV4-3; j_gene: TRBJ1-2; d_gene: .; CDR3aa: CASSHPSVGSDYGYTF; CDR3nt: TGCGCCAGCAGCCACCCCAGTGTGGGCAGCGACTATGGCTACACCTTC
abundance: .; v_gene: TRBV5-1; j_gene: TRBJ2-2; d_gene: .; CDR3aa: CASSPQGGTGELFF; CDR3nt: TGCGCCAGCAGCCCCCAGGGTGGCACCGGGGAGCTGTTTTTT
abundance: .; v_gene: TRBV18; j_gene: TRBJ1-1; d_gene: TRBD1; CDR3aa: CASSPQGAEAFF; CDR3nt: TGTGCCAGCTCACCACAGGGGGCAGAGGCTTTCTTT
abundance: .; v_gene: TRBV19; j_gene: TRBJ1-2; d_gene: .; CDR3aa: CASSTTGTAYGYTF; CDR3nt: TGTGCCAGTAGTACAACCGGGACGGCCTATGGCTACACCTTC
abundance: .; v_gene: TRBV9; j_gene: TRBJ1-3; d_gene: TRBD1; CDR3aa: CASSVGDRGSGNTIYF; CDR3nt: TGTGCCAGCAGCGTAGGTGACAGGGGATCCGGAAACACCATATATTTT
abundance: .; v_gene: TRBV18; j_gene: TRBJ1-1; d_gene: TRBD1; CDR3aa: CASSPLTGKDTEAFF; CDR3nt: TGTGCCAGCTCACCGTTGACAGGGAAGGACACTGAAGCTTTCTTT
abundance: once; v_gene: TRBV4-3; j_gene: TRBJ1-2; d_gene: TRBD1; CDR3aa: CASSQEDRGNGYTF; CDR3nt: TGCGCCAGCAGCCAAGAGGACAGGGGTAATGGCTACACCTTC
abundance: .; v_gene: TRBV7-3; j_gene: TRBJ2-7; d_gene: .; CDR3aa: CASSPYLFKYEQYF; CDR3nt: TGTGCCAGCAGCCCCTACCTATTCAAATACGAGCAGTACTTC
abundance: .; v_gene: TRBV4-3; j_gene: TRBJ2-2; d_gene: .; CDR3aa: CASSQGGGAPGELFF; CDR3nt: TGCGCCAGCAGCCAAGGGGGGGGCGCCCCCGGGGAGCTGTTTTTT
abundance: .; v_gene: TRBV28; j_gene: TRBJ2-4; d_gene: .; CDR3aa: CASRAPGDGKNIQYF; CDR3nt: TGTGCCAGCAGAGCTCCGGGGGACGGCAAAAACATTCAGTACTTC
abundance: .; v_gene: TRBV6-6; j_gene: TRBJ2-3; d_gene: .; CDR3aa: CASSYSTVSGSTQYF; CDR3nt: TGTGCCAGCAGTTACTCGACAGTGTCAGGTTCTACGCAGTATTTT
abundance: .; v_gene: TRBV6-6; j_gene: TRBJ1-1; d_gene: .; CDR3aa: CASSLVGDTEAFF; CDR3nt: TGTGCCAGCAGTTTAGTGGGGGACACTGAAGCTTTCTTT
abundance: .; v_gene: TRBV27; j_gene: TRBJ1-5; d_gene: TRBD1; CDR3aa: CASSLLQGSGQPQHF; CDR3nt: TGTGCCAGCAGTTTGTTACAGGGGAGTGGTCAGCCCCAGCATTTT
abundance: few; v_gene: TRBV19; j_gene: TRBJ2-5; d_gene: TRBD2; CDR3aa: CASKTSGTWGTQYF; CDR3nt: TGTGCCAGTAAGACTAGCGGGACCTGGGGGACCCAGTACTTC
abundance: .; v_gene: TRBV15; j_gene: TRBJ1-1; d_gene: TRBD1; CDR3aa: CATSGYRDRQVNTEAFF; CDR3nt: TGTGCCACCAGCGGGTACCGGGACAGGCAGGTGAACACTGAAGCTTTCTTT
abundance: .; v_gene: TRBV12-5; j_gene: TRBJ2-1; d_gene: .; CDR3aa: CASGSTAGLSYNEQFF; CDR3nt: TGTGCTAGTGGTTCAACTGCGGGACTCTCCTACAATGAGCAGTTCTTC
abundance: once; v_gene: TRBV5-1; j_gene: TRBJ2-3; d_gene: .; CDR3aa: CASSLLTGGPDTQYF; CDR3nt: TGCGCCAGCAGCTTGCTAACGGGGGGCCCAGATACGCAGTATTTT
abundance: .; v_gene: TRBV7-9; j_gene: TRBJ1-2; d_gene: .; CDR3aa: CASSVHINDGYTF; CDR3nt: TGTGCCAGCAGCGTGCACATCAACGATGGCTACACCTTC
abundance: once; v_gene: TRBV10-1; j_gene: TRBJ2-2; d_gene: .; CDR3aa: CASRSSSGAGELFF; CDR3nt: TGCGCCAGCAGAAGCAGTAGTGGTGCCGGGGAGCTGTTTTTT
abundance: .; v_gene: TRBV27; j_gene: TRBJ1-6; d_gene: .; CDR3aa: CASSLGTGDHYNSPLHF; CDR3nt: TGTGCCAGCAGTTTAGGGACGGGGGACCACTATAATTCACCCCTCCACTTT
abundance: .; v_gene: TRBV7-2; j_gene: TRBJ1-1; d_gene: .; CDR3aa: CASSLERGNTEAFF; CDR3nt: TGTGCCAGCAGCTTAGAGCGAGGGAACACTGAAGCTTTCTTT
abundance: .; v_gene: TRBV5-1; j_gene: TRBJ2-7; d_gene: .; CDR3aa: CASRAGTPSSYEQYF; CDR3nt: TGCGCCAGCAGGGCCGGGACACCAAGCTCCTACGAGCAGTACTTC